Listed below are T cell receptor beta chains from one sample, sequenced in a study of response to subunit inactivated influenza vaccine. Via MiXCR, TCRdb re-called the RT-PCR reads, giving one row per CDR3 protein. Among over 750,000 distinct CDR3 sequences listed, 21% were seen once. The sample in question was PBMCs from blood, obtained 5 days after vaccination. These receptor sequences come from a man aged 50 or older who received an inactivated influenza vaccine. Both conserved end residues are trimmed from each CDR3. Each record gives: V gene, J gene, CDR3 protein.

V gene: TRBV7-8; J gene: TRBJ1-4; CDR3 protein: ASSLELADGEKLF
V gene: TRBV2; J gene: TRBJ2-5; CDR3 protein: ASSEGIGRGEEETQY
V gene: TRBV4-3; J gene: TRBJ1-2; CDR3 protein: ASSPATGTNYGYT
V gene: TRBV11-2; J gene: TRBJ1-5; CDR3 protein: ASSAITNQPQH
V gene: TRBV7-9; J gene: TRBJ1-1; CDR3 protein: ASKNLNTEAF
V gene: TRBV21-1; J gene: TRBJ2-7; CDR3 protein: ASSKIWDEQY
V gene: TRBV3-1; J gene: TRBJ2-1; CDR3 protein: ASSHRGNYNEQF
V gene: TRBV29-1; J gene: TRBJ2-4; CDR3 protein: SVEDLSGIQY
V gene: TRBV20-1; J gene: TRBJ2-5; CDR3 protein: SARVPGRSQETQY
V gene: TRBV29-1; J gene: TRBJ1-1; CDR3 protein: SSRSGGLGTEAF
V gene: TRBV28; J gene: TRBJ1-1; CDR3 protein: ASSHRGEGTEAF
V gene: TRBV18; J gene: TRBJ1-2; CDR3 protein: ASSPPLNSYGYT
V gene: TRBV7-7; J gene: TRBJ2-1; CDR3 protein: ASSLASSGAYNEQF
V gene: TRBV20-1; J gene: TRBJ2-3; CDR3 protein: SASGLAGPFGSTDTQY
V gene: TRBV15; J gene: TRBJ2-7; CDR3 protein: ATSKGWTGGYEQY
V gene: TRBV20-1; J gene: TRBJ2-5; CDR3 protein: SASGNQETQY
V gene: TRBV15; J gene: TRBJ1-2; CDR3 protein: ATSKGELGGYT
V gene: TRBV5-1; J gene: TRBJ2-7; CDR3 protein: ASSSTSGGSSYEQY
V gene: TRBV2; J gene: TRBJ2-3; CDR3 protein: ASTVLDPTQY
V gene: TRBV29-1; J gene: TRBJ2-3; CDR3 protein: SVGPDADTQY
V gene: TRBV9; J gene: TRBJ2-3; CDR3 protein: ASSVGLQSTDTQY